A single sample is the source of the 8 T cell receptor beta chains below, sequenced in a study of OX40 agonist ivuxolimab in advanced cancers. The assay was immunoSEQ multiplex PCR, and TCRdb's table has in-frame clones only and misses some. The sample holds around 62,000 clones, approximately 80% seen once. Sequences were derived from CD4+ or CD8+ T cells sorted from blood, sampled in a trial of the OX40 agonist ivuxolimab. The source of these receptors is an adult with an advanced solid tumor such as melanoma, head and neck, liver or kidney cancer.

V and J are TRBV19 and TRBJ1-3; the D is unclear. Germline-derived CDR1 and CDR2 are LNHDA and SQIVND (reference sequence). The CDR3 runs 15 residues. V dropped 5 bases and J dropped 0 bases, with 11 bases sitting between them. The CDR3 sequence: CASSSGRHSGNTIYF. CDR3 DNA: TGTGCCAGTAGTTCTGGGCGTCACTCTGGAAACACCATATATTTT.

This sequence joins TRBV2 and TRBJ2-2; TRBD1 matches at 8 bases. The germline V gene has CDR1 SNHLY and CDR2 FYNNEI. The CDR3 extends over 16 amino acids. V shed 6 bases, J shed 4 bases, and the junction held 10 bases outside the gene matches. CDR3 sequence (DNA): TGTGCCAGCAGCCGGGACAGGCGGGCGGGCACCGGGGAGCTGTTTTTT. Protein sequence: CASSRDRRAGTGELFF.

The chain joins TRBV5-1 to TRBJ2-7; maybe TRBD2 (6 bases). The length of the CDR3 is 16 residues. CDR1 is SGHRS, CDR2 YFSETQ, per germline. The V gene lost 0 bases and the J gene lost 4 bases, with 17 bases spanning the gap. The CDR3 sequence is CASSLVGGIDTYEQYF. DNA of the CDR3: TGCGCCAGCAGCTTGGTCGGGGGAATCGACACATACGAGCAGTACTTC.

The chain joins TRBV7-2 to TRBJ1-1, with unresolved D. Germline CDR1 reads SGHTA; CDR2 reads FQGNSA. CDR3 length: 15 residues. V dropped 5 bases and J dropped 5 bases, with 18 bases sitting between them. CDR3 sequence: CASSPTRGSLTEAFF. The CDR3 nucleotides read TGTGCCAGCAGCCCGACTCGGGGAAGTTTGACTGAAGCTTTCTTT.

The V call is TRBV5-1, the J call TRBJ1-1; D is perhaps TRBD1 (5 bases). CDR1 and CDR2 from the germline V gene are SGHRS and YFSETQ. This CDR3 spans 15 amino acids. Trimming removed 4 bases at V and 4 bases at J, with 17 bases between. For the CDR3, the DNA is TGCGCCAGCAGCGCCGGACATGTTGGGGGCACTGAAGCTTTCTTT. Protein: CASSAGHVGGTEAFF.

J is TRBJ1-5 and V is TRBV6-5; D perhaps matches TRBD1 (5 bases). Germline V lookup: CDR1 MNHEY, CDR2 SVGAGI. The CDR3 is 15 residues long. Between the trimmed V and J ends, which lost 5 bases and 0 bases, there was a span of 11 bases. The CDR3 spells CASSLRDGSNQPQHF. CDR3 nucleotides: TGTGCCAGCAGTCTAAGGGACGGTAGCAATCAGCCCCAGCATTTT.

This clone was recorded only once. J is TRBJ2-6 and V is TRBV7-2; 8 bases are a match to TRBD1. This CDR3 region has 16 residues. Germline CDR1 reads SGHTA; CDR2 reads FQGNSA. V was clipped by 4 bases and J by 3 bases; unmatched bases: 5. CDR3 protein: CASSSGQGSGANVLTF. DNA of the CDR3: TGTGCCAGCAGCTCCGGACAGGGAAGTGGGGCCAACGTCCTGACTTTC.

This chain links TRBV29-1 with TRBJ1-3; D is uncertain. The V gene lost 6 bases and the J gene lost 0 bases, with 12 bases spanning the gap. Per the germline V gene, CDR1 is SQVTM and CDR2 is ANQGSEA. This CDR3 is built from 14 residues. The CDR3 nucleotides are TGCAGCGTAGACCACAGACTCTCTGGAAACACCATATATTTT. The encoded protein is CSVDHRLSGNTIYF.